The following is a T cell receptor beta chain sequence with its context. No antigen is known for it. TCRdb's copy holds only in-frame clones and misses some; the assay was immunoSEQ multiplex PCR. The data contain some 20,000 clones, approximately 88% of them singletons. The source of the sample is a study of EBV T-cell therapy then PD-1 blockade in nasopharyngeal carcinoma. This CDR3 is 13 amino acids long. Germline V gene data show CDR1 as LGHNA and CDR2 as YNFKEQ. J lost 6 bases, V lost 1 base, and 3 bases had no gene match. Treatment here: AdE1-LMPpoly-expanded autologous EBV-specific T-cell therapy followed by anti-PD-1 nivolumab.

The receptor's source is a man in his forties with nasopharyngeal carcinoma. The source was CD8+ T cells from blood, collected at roughly day 35 from a patient whose treatment included autologous EBV-specific T cells and nivolumab. The chain combines TRBV4-2 with TRBJ2-7; 7 bases fit TRBD2. CDR3 nucleotides: TGTGCCAGCAGCCAAGGACTAGCCAGCGAGCAGTACTTC. This codes for CASSQGLASEQYF.